These 17 T cell receptor beta chains originate from one sample sequenced in a study of response to subunit inactivated influenza vaccine. TCRdb redid the calling of the RT-PCR reads with MiXCR, one entry per CDR3 protein. The sample has roughly 460,000 distinct CDR3 sequences, roughly 9.8% seen once. The material sequenced was PBMCs from blood, taken 35 to 45 days after vaccination. These receptors originate from a man aged 50-59 years who received an inactivated influenza vaccine.

V and J are TRBV9 and TRBJ2-1, with D tentatively TRBD2 (5 bases). Germline CDR1 and CDR2: SGDLS and YYNGEE. V gave up 0 bases and J gave up 0 bases, with 10 bases separating them. This CDR3 has 16 residues. The CDR3, as DNA: TGTGCCAGCAGCGTAGCAGGTGGGAGCTCCTACAATGAGCAGTTCTTC. Translated: CASSVAGGSSYNEQFF.

At least ten counts were recorded for this clonotype. V gene TRBV10-3 combines with J gene TRBJ2-7; 9 bases agree with TRBD1. CDR3 length equals 15 residues. V lost 2 bases and J lost 12; bases outside the gene matches: 14. Per germline, CDR1 ENHRY and CDR2 SYGVKD. Here the CDR3 DNA reads TGTGCCATCAGTGAGACCGGACAGGGGTCCAACCGTGCGTACTTC. Residues: CAISETGQGSNRAYF.

In its sample, this clonotype was seen a few times. The chain uses TRBV7-8 and TRBJ2-1; TRBD2 matches at 15 bases. Unmatched junction bases numbered 2, after V lost 0 bases and J lost 5 bases. The germline CDR1 and CDR2 sequences are SGHVS and FQNEAQ. This CDR3 is built from 17 residues. CDR3 sequence (DNA): TGTGCCAGCAGCTTAGCGGGACTAGCGGGAGGAAACAATGAGCAGTTCTTC. The encoded protein is CASSLAGLAGGNNEQFF.

CDR3 protein: CASSQEQGTTYEQYF. The CDR3 coding sequence is TGTGCCAGCAGCCAAGAACAGGGGACGACCTACGAGCAGTACTTC. The rearrangement joins TRBV4-2 to TRBJ2-7; 7 positions match TRBD1. The CDR3 has 15 amino acids. Per the germline V gene, CDR1 is LGHNA and CDR2 is YNFKEQ. J lost 2 bases, V lost 0 bases, and 4 bases had no gene match.

There are a few counts of this clonotype. This sequence joins TRBV18 and TRBJ1-2; D is undetermined. With 3 bases removed from V and 9 bases from J, the gap between germline ends came to 11 bases. The CDR3 runs to 12 residues. From germline, CDR1 is KGHSH and CDR2 LQKENI. The CDR3 region is CASSPGPESYTF. The CDR3 DNA reads TGTGCCAGCTCACCCGGGCCCGAAAGCTACACCTTC.

Many counts were recorded for this clonotype. V is TRBV9 and J is TRBJ2-1; tentative D call: TRBD2 (5 bases). Germline CDR1 SGDLS, CDR2 YYNGEE. The ends were cut back, 2 bases at V and 10 bases at J, with 19 bases in the middle. The CDR3 contains 15 residues. The CDR3 spells CASSVEAVLIGEQFF. The CDR3 DNA sequence: TGTGCCAGCAGCGTGGAAGCGGTACTAATAGGGGAGCAGTTCTTC.

Notes on this clonotype: A much more abundant neighbour one base away suggests this may be a read error. This chain uses TRBV5-1 with TRBJ2-2; D is undetermined. The CDR3 spans 16 residues. Between the trimmed V and J ends, which lost 0 bases and 4 bases, there was a span of 13 bases. Germline V lookup: CDR1 SGHRS, CDR2 YFSETQ. The chain's CDR3 is CASSLARDVATGELFF. The CDR3 bases are TGCGCCAGCAGCTTGGCAAGGGATGTCGCCACCGGGGAGCTGTTTTTT.

This clonotype was seen a handful of times. The chain employs TRBV4-1 and TRBJ2-2, with D maybe TRBD1 (6 bases). Looked up from germline, CDR1 is MGHRA and CDR2 is YSYEKL. V shed 4 bases and J shed 1 base, with 10 bases lying between them. This CDR3 has 15 amino acids. Here the CDR3 reads CASSLPDRNTGELFF. In DNA form, the CDR3 reads TGCGCCAGCAGCCTCCCGGACAGGAACACCGGGGAGCTGTTTTTT.

This sequence joins TRBV7-8 and TRBJ2-7; unclear D gene. CDR3 length: 13 residues. V was pared by 9 bases and J by 2 bases, with 14 bases between. The germline V gene has CDR1 SGHVS and CDR2 FQNEAQ. The CDR3 spells CASQPRSAYEQYF. CDR3 bases: TGTGCCAGTCAACCCCGGAGCGCCTACGAGCAGTACTTC. The full variable domain, in which reference TRBV7-8 and TRBJ2-7 provide the parts outside the CDR3, is GAGVSQSPRYKVAKRGQDVALRCDPISGHVSLFWYQQALGQGPEFLTYFQNEAQLDKSGLPSDRFFAERPEGSVSTLKIQRTQQEDSAVYLCASQPRSAYEQYFGPGTRLTVT.

This clonotype was observed many times. CDR3 amino acids: CASSVQVMENGEQFF. Written as DNA, the CDR3 is TGCGCCAGCAGCGTGCAGGTCATGGAAAATGGTGAGCAGTTCTTC. The chain recombines TRBV5-1 with TRBJ2-1; D gene ambiguous. The germline V gene encodes CDR1 SGHRS and CDR2 YFSETQ. The germline V and J ends were trimmed by 4 bases and 9 bases, with 20 bases remaining between them. The CDR3 has 15 residues.

In its sample, this clonotype was seen a few times. The V and J genes are TRBV5-1 and TRBJ2-3, with 14 bases fitting TRBD2. The ends lost 4 bases at V and 3 bases at J; junction bases unmatched: 7. Germline V gene data show CDR1 as SGHRS and CDR2 as YFSETQ. The length of the CDR3 is 17 residues. CDR3 in amino acids: CASSPGTSGRGTDTQYF. In nucleotides, the CDR3 is TGCGCCAGCAGCCCCGGGACTAGCGGGAGAGGAACAGATACGCAGTATTTT.

The chain couples TRBV5-1 to TRBJ2-3, with TRBD1 matching 8 bases. The CDR3 consists of 16 residues. Per the germline V gene, CDR1 is SGHRS and CDR2 is YFSETQ. J gave up 2 bases and V 0 bases, and 5 bases lay outside the gene matches. The CDR3, as DNA: TGCGCCAGCAGCTTGGCCGGGCAGGGGGCCACAGATACGCAGTATTTT. Translated, it gives CASSLAGQGATDTQYF.

The chain combines TRBV5-1 with TRBJ2-5, with 10 nucleotides matching TRBD2. This CDR3 has 14 amino acids. In germline, CDR1 is SGHRS, CDR2 YFSETQ. The trim removed 5 bases at V and 2 bases at J, leaving 3 bases unmatched. CDR3 protein: CASRFSGGQETQYF. CDR3 bases: TGCGCCAGCAGGTTTAGCGGGGGGCAAGAGACCCAGTACTTC.

This clonotype was recorded at least ten times. The chain combines TRBV20-1 with TRBJ1-4, with D uncertain. There are 12 residues in the CDR3. The V end was cut by 1 base, the J end by 7 bases, with 7 bases between. Per the germline V gene, CDR1 is DFQATT and CDR2 is SNEGSKA (reference sequence). The CDR3 loop reads CSARAAGEKLFF. CDR3 nucleotides: TGCAGTGCTAGAGCTGCCGGTGAAAAACTGTTTTTT.

This clonotype was seen more than once but under ten times. This sequence joins TRBV20-1 and TRBJ2-7; 9 bases align to TRBD2. Germline CDR1 reads DFQATT; CDR2 reads SNEGSKA (reference sequence). The V gene end was trimmed by 3 bases and the J gene end by 4 bases; junction bases not matched to a gene: 7. CDR3 length: 14 residues. The DNA of the CDR3 is TGCAGTGCTAGTAGCCTAGCGGGAACGTACGAGCAGTACTTC. Translation gives CSASSLAGTYEQYF.

This clonotype was found many times. The genes are TRBV9 and TRBJ2-2, with 10 bases lining up with TRBD2. The CDR3 has 17 amino acids. With 4 bases clipped from V and 4 bases from J, the junction kept 10 bases outside the gene matches. CDR1 SGDLS and CDR2 YYNGEE come from the germline V gene. In DNA form, the CDR3 reads TGTGCCAGCAGCCCGAGTGGTCTAGCGGGAGTCACCGGGGAGCTGTTTTTT. It is translated as CASSPSGLAGVTGELFF.

This clonotype has a count of ten or more. This chain connects TRBV12-3 or TRBV12-4 to TRBJ1-3, with D unresolved. The germline V and J ends were trimmed by 3 bases and 4 bases, with 10 bases remaining between them. The CDR3 totals 14 residues. The CDR3 DNA reads as TGTGCCAGCAGTTTTGGGTATTCAGGAAACACCATATATTTT. Protein: CASSFGYSGNTIYF.